This T cell receptor beta chain comes out of a study of T cells in Graves' hyperthyroidism and ophthalmopathy. The CDR3 totals 15 residues. Looked up from germline, CDR1 is MNHNS and CDR2 is SASEGT. The J segment lost 1 base and the V segment lost 7 bases, leaving 9 bases of the junction unmatched. TCR beta CDR3 sequences were amplified from RNA transcripts. TCR CDR3 regions were first amplified by RT-PCR with HTBI primers. TCRdb ran MiXCR on the multiplex PCR reads and lists one entry per CDR3 protein. The sample includes 400,000 to 550,000 distinct CDR3 sequences, over 13% of them seen just once. Details on this clonotype: This sequence may be a read error, since a much larger clone differs from it by one base.

The specimen was blood. V and J are TRBV6-1 and TRBJ2-7; 8 bases map to TRBD2. The sequence derives from a young woman with Graves' hyperthyroidism. CDR3 residues: CASKGSASGSYEQYF. The CDR3, as DNA: TGTGCCAGCAAAGGATCGGCTAGCGGGTCCTACGAGCAGTACTTC.